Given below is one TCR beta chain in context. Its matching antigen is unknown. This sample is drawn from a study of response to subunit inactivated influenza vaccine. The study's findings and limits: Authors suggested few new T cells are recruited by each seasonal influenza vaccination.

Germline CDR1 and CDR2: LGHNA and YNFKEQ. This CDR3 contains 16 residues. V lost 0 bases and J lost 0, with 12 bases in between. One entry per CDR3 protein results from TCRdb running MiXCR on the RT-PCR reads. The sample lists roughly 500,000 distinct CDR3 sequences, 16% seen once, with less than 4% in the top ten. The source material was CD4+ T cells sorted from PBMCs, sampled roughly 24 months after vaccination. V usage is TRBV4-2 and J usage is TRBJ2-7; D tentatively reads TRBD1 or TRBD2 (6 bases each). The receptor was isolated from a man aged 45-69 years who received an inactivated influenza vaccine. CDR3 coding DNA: TGTGCCAGCAGCCAAGATAGGAGGGACAACTCCTACGAGCAGTACTTC. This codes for CASSQDRRDNSYEQYF.